Sequencing of this TCR beta chain was carried out in a study of T cell responses to AZD1222 COVID-19 vaccine. Study-level results: Donors were chiefly white British, with a greater number of females, and clonal diversity was perhaps underestimated. Nearly half of spike-specific TCRs reportedly go after variant regions that carry no mutations.

Using immunoSEQ multiplex PCR, the repertoire was profiled, and TCRdb retains in-frame clones only, with some absent. The sample comprises some 140,000 clones, around 90% of which are singletons, and 5.5% to 6.5% rests with the top ten. Of note for this clone: What it recognizes is unknown.

The CDR3 is 16 amino acids. V was clipped by 2 bases and J by 2 bases; unmatched bases: 6. Germline V lookup: CDR1 MNHEY, CDR2 SVGEGT. The clonotype originates from an adult in good health. Specimen: peripheral blood, collected on day 0 of AZD1222 vaccination. This chain connects TRBV6-2 or TRBV6-3 to TRBJ1-5, with TRBD1 identical over 7 bases. CDR3 in DNA: TGTGCCAGCAGTTACGGGTACAGGGGAGGCAATCAGCCCCAGCATTTT. Its translation: CASSYGYRGGNQPQHF.